This TCR beta chain came from a study of cytomegalovirus exposure and HLA in healthy donors (TCRdb year 2017). Describing the broader study: In an earlier analysis of several hundred of the donors, approximately 300 Gb of sequence data and approximately 120 million unique TCR beta sequences from 150 million to 200 million T cells were reported. Around 320 gigabases of sequencing data and approximately 85 million unique TCR sequences were included in an early release covering about 600 HLA-typed donors. The genetic ancestry cluster associated with self-reported Caucasian donors included 81% of the 350 to 500 genotyped donors. The study aimed to test whether signatures of past pathogen exposure could be identified by cataloging public T cell receptors. The study profiled the T cell repertoires of 500 to 800 subjects by immunosequencing and related them to cytomegalovirus serostatus. A separate validation cohort of approximately 130 different subjects was used in addition to the roughly 720-subject first cohort. The study combined high-throughput TCR immunosequencing, statistical association of individual TCRs with disease status, and machine learning to predict cytomegalovirus infection status. In a later analysis, previously published TCR beta repertoires from about 640 donors were re-analyzed and high-resolution HLA genotyping was added so that TCR occurrence patterns could be studied. Rather than drawing on any new phenotypic data, the later analysis identified candidate immune exposures from TCR beta sequences and the way those sequences occurred across donors. In an earlier analysis of 587 of the donors, high-throughput TCR beta sequencing was used to judge whether each TCR beta V gene segment behaved as functional or pseudogenic. Donor age, sex, ethnicity and CMV serostatus were compiled together with the repertoire data. A later genetic analysis took genome-wide SNP genotypes for 398 of the 666 donors and used that subset as a discovery cohort. Every discovery cohort repertoire had been produced on one sequencing platform. Class I and class II HLA loci were covered by the typing at four-digit resolution. The number of typed donors differed by locus: about 629-630 for A, B, C, DRB1 and DQB1; roughly 510 for DQA1; 600 to 610 for DPA1; and roughly 490 for DPB1. A few DR-DQ haplotypes were handled as single units for association and clustering because linkage in the cohort was strong. Across roughly 420 genotyped donors of the cohort, an average of about 220,000 unique TCR beta nucleotide sequences per donor were sequenced, and around 20% of those sequences were non-productive.

The CDR3 spans 12 residues, from the cysteine through the phenylalanine. The sequence is cut down to CDR3 DNA, 36 bases in frame from base 1. CDR1 and CDR2 are read off the germline V gene as SQVTM and ANQGSEA. For this chain, trimming is 1 base at the V end and 6 bases at the J end, and the number of junction bases without a gene match is 0. The cohort was made up of 666 healthy bone marrow donors. At the time of sampling, every cohort member was nominally healthy, though immune exposures that went unrecorded were likely present. The donor tested CMV seropositive and was one of the 289 seropositive cohort members. Each donor provided a peripheral blood sample, and peripheral blood mononuclear cells were used for TCR beta sequencing. The Qiagen DNeasy Blood Extraction Kit was used to extract genomic DNA from the blood cell samples. The library was generated by the immunoSEQ multiplex PCR assay. For the multiplex PCR, a mixture combining 60 forward primers for TCR Vbeta segments and 13 reverse primers for TCR Jbeta segments was used. A multiplex PCR assay on genomic DNA amplified the CDR3 region of rearranged TCR beta genes. The Illumina HiSeq System was used to sequence the amplified TCR beta libraries as 87-base-pair reads. In the original analysis: A later analysis counted 75 million to 100 million unique TCR beta chains across the 666 repertoires, and around 12 million of these chains were shared by at least two donors. Raw reads were error-corrected and collapsed into unique sequences by a nearest-neighbor algorithm in which closely related sequences were merged to remove PCR and sequencing errors. To assign V, D and J gene segments, CDR3 sequences were aligned to IMGT reference sequences. For a sequence to be retained, a match of at least six nucleotides to both a V gene segment and a J gene segment was required. A rearrangement counted as productive if the CDR3 had no stop codons and remained in frame with V and J, and every other rearrangement counted as non-productive. Following IMGT convention, CDR3 was defined as the stretch from the second conserved V-encoded cysteine up to the conserved J-encoded phenylalanine. In an earlier analysis of more than 550 of the donors, sequences lacking an unambiguous match to a single V gene segment were excluded. An earlier analysis of roughly 590 of the donors called V segments functional above 56.7% productive rearrangements and segregating when the between-donor standard deviation exceeded 5%. To diagnose cytomegalovirus status from the catalog of TCR beta chain sequences, a statistical classification framework was built. A later analysis assigned V and J genes by comparing TCR nucleotide sequences with IMGT/GENE-DB human TR gene sequences. A later analysis assigned CDR3 sequences and most-parsimonious VDJ recombination scenarios with the TCRdist pipeline. In a later analysis, each TCR beta chain was defined by its CDR3 amino acid sequence together with its V-gene family, and reads lacking a unique V-gene family were excluded. To address suspected cross-contamination and a sequencing artifact, a later analysis removed roughly 640 highly shared, low-generation-probability nucleotide sequences. In a later analysis, a clonal expansion index was calculated for each public chain from normalized within-repertoire ranks of inferred template counts. In a later analysis, generation probabilities were computed with a VDJ recombination model fitted to out-of-frame rearrangements, and the resulting probabilities were checked against IGoR. In a later analysis, TCR-TCR, TCR-HLA and TCR-CMV co-occurrence was scored with hypergeometric tests, and a repertoire-size bias correction was applied to TCR pairs. False discovery rates were estimated in a later analysis by permuting HLA or CMV assignments 20 times. In a later analysis, co-occurring TCRs were grouped using DBSCAN, and TCRdist sequence similarity was added for clustering within HLA-allele-positive subsets. Repertoires with fewer than 30,000 or more than 120,000 public chains, plus five repertoires with anomalous nucleotide sharing, were excluded from co-occurrence clustering. TCRdb re-hosts the immuneACCESS table, in-frame sequences only. Its copies lack some clones; in the studies checked, an unresolved V gene accounts for under half of them, and the cause for the rest is not known. V and J calls and clone size come straight from that table; D and trimming were deduced from the DNA. This sample lists some 200,000 clones; 75% to 90% were detected once. Roughly 6% of the sample is held by the ten biggest clonotypes.

Study-wide findings and limitations: A total of roughly 160 TCR beta chains were listed by the study as associated with cytomegalovirus. The earlier analysis of 587 of the donors excluded seventeen rarely observed V segments, including chromosome 9 orphons, because counts were too low. A further reported finding was that TCR beta sequences accurately predicted the HLA-A and HLA-B alleles for most subjects in the first cohort. The authors suggested that the approach could potentially be generalized to other disease states and immunological phenotypes. In this cohort, only TCR beta chains were sequenced, and detectable features were limited by the absence of alpha or paired-chain data. A later analysis found that HLA-associated TCR beta chains were more clonally expanded and had lower generation probabilities than equally common non-associated chains. Because the 87-base-pair reads could not distinguish some IMGT-functional V segments, including TRBV6-2 and TRBV6-3, those segments were excluded. A later analysis reported that several top co-occurrence clusters appeared linked to parvovirus B19, influenza, CMV and Epstein-Barr virus. Assigning TCR associations to individual alleles was difficult when HLA alleles, especially DR and DQ, strongly co-occurred. Specific HLA alleles were associated with around 18,000 TCR beta sequences at a false discovery rate of 0.05 in a later analysis. In a later analysis, TCR association rates were found to vary across HLA loci, with the most associated TCRs seen for DRB1 alleles and the fewest for HLA-C alleles. Linkage disequilibrium might explain the correlated functional status among segregating V segments, but an unknown experimental factor could not be excluded. In a later genetic analysis, fewer N-insertions in productive TCRs were reported among donors in an Asian-associated ancestry cluster than the approximately 710-donor mean. V-gene and J-gene trimming of TCR beta chains was associated with a missense DCLRE1C variant in a later genetic analysis, and the association was replicated in an independent cohort. A later analysis found that most CMV-associated TCR beta chains appeared HLA-restricted, with HLA associations seemingly driven largely by CMV exposure. Broadly in line with IMGT annotations, most TCR beta V segments showed up in productive rearrangements about 87% or about 30% of the time in an earlier analysis of roughly 590 of the donors. Roughly uniform sequencing depth across donors was assumed in presence/absence analyses, although this assumption may not hold. Immune exposure information for the cohort was limited to CMV serostatus. In both the original and validation cohorts, the classifier was reported to diagnose cytomegalovirus status with high specificity and sensitivity. Because HLA typing was missing for some donors at each locus, association tests included only the typed subset. A few of the identified cytomegalovirus-associated TCR beta chains were confirmed in vitro to be specific for cytomegalovirus antigens. A cluster of highly shared sequence variants was judged likely to represent a technical artifact of the sequencing pipeline. Most TCR sequences were seen in very few donors, while some public TCRs were found in many individuals.

A note on this clone: The target of this receptor is not known. It has no much larger one-base neighbor in the sample; base qualities were not kept.

Recombination joined TRBV29-1 with TRBJ2-1; TRBD2 lines up with 7 middle nucleotides. This receptor was taken from a man in his forties in good health and CMV-seropositive. The source material was PBMCs. The sequenced DNA is TGCAGCGTTGAAGGGGGGGGCAATGAGCAGTTCTTC. This codes for CSVEGGGNEQFF.